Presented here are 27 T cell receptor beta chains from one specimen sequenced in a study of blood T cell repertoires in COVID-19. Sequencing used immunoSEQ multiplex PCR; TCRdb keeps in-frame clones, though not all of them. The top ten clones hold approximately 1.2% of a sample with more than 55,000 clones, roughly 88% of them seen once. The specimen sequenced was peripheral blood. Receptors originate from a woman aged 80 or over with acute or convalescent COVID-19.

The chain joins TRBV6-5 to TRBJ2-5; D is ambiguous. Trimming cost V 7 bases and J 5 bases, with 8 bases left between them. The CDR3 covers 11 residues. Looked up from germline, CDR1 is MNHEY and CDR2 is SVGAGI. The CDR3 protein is CASTPSETQYF. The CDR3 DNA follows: TGTGCCAGCACCCCTTCGGAGACCCAGTACTTC.

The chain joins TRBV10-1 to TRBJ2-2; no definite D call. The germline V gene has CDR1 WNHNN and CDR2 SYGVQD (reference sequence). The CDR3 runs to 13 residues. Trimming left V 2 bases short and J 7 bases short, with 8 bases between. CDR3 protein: CASSEGRGGELFF. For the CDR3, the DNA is TGCGCCAGCAGTGAGGGTCGAGGCGGGGAGCTGTTTTTT.

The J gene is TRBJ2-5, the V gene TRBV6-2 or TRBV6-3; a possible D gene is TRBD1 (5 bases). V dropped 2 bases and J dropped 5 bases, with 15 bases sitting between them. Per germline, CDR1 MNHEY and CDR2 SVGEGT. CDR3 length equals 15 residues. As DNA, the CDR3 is TGTGCCAGCAGTTACGTCGGACACCTCGGGGAGACCCAGTACTTC. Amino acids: CASSYVGHLGETQYF.

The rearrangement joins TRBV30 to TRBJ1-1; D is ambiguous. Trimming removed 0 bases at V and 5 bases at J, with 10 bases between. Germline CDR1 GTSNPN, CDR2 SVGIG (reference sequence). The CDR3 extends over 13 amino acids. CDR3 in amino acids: CAWSVYDETEAFF. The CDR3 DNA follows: TGTGCCTGGAGTGTCTACGATGAAACTGAAGCTTTCTTT.

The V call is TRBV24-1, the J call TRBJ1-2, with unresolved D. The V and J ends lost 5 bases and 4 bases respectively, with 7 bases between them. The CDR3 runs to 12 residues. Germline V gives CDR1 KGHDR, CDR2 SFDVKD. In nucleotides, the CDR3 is TGTGCCACCAGTGCGGGGAGCTATGGCTACACCTTC. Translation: CATSAGSYGYTF.

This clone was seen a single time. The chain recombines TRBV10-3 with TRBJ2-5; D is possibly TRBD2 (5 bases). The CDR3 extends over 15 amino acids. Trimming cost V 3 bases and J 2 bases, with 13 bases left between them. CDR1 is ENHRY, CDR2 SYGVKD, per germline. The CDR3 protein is CAISDSEQEQETQYF. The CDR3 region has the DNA TGTGCCATCAGTGATAGCGAGCAGGAGCAAGAGACCCAGTACTTC.

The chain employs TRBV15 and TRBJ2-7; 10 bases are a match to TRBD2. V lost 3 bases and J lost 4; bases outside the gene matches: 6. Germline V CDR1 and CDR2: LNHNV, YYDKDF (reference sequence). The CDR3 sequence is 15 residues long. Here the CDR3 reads CATSRLAGALYEQYF. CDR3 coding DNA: TGTGCCACCAGCAGGCTAGCGGGAGCCTTATACGAGCAGTACTTC.

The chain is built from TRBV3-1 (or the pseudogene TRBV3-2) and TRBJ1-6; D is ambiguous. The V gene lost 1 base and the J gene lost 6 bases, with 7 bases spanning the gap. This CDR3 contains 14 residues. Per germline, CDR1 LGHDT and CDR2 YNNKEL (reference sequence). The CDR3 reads CASSQGRSNSPLHF. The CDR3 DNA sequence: TGTGCCAGCAGCCAAGGGAGGAGTAATTCACCCCTCCACTTT.

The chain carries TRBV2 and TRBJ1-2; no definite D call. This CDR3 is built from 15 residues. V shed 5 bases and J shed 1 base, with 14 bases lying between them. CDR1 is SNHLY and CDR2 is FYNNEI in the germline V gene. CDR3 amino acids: CASSYLITVNYGYTF. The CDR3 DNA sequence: TGTGCCAGCAGTTACCTAATAACAGTTAACTATGGCTACACCTTC.

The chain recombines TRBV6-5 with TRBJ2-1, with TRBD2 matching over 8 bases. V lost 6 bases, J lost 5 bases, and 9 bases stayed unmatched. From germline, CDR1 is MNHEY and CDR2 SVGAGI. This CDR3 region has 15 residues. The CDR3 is CASRSSGGRNNEQFF. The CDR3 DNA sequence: TGTGCCAGCAGATCGTCGGGCGGGAGGAACAATGAGCAGTTCTTC.

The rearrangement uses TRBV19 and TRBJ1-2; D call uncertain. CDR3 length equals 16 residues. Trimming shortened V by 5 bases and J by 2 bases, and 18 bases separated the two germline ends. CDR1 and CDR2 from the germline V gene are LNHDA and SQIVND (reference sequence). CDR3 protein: CASSPAPRGGNYGYTF. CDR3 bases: TGTGCCAGTAGTCCTGCCCCGAGAGGAGGGAACTATGGCTACACCTTC.

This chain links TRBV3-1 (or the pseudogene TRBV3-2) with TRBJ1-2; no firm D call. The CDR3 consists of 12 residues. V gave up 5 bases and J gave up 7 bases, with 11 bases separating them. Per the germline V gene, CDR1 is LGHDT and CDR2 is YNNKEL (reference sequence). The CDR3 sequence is CASSADIRGYTF. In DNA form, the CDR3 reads TGTGCCAGCAGCGCCGACATTCGTGGCTACACCTTC.

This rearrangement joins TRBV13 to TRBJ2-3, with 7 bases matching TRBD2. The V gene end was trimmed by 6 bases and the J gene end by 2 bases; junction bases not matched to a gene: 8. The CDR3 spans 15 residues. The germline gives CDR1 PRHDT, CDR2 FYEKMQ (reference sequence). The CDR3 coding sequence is TGTGCCAGCAGGTCGCGAGCGGGGACCACAGATACGCAGTATTTT. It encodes CASRSRAGTTDTQYF.

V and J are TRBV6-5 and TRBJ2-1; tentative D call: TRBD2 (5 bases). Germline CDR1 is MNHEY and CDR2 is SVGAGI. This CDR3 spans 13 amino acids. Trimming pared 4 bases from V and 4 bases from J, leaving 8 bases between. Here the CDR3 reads CASSLDSYNEQFF. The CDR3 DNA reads TGTGCCAGCAGTTTGGACTCTTACAATGAGCAGTTCTTC.

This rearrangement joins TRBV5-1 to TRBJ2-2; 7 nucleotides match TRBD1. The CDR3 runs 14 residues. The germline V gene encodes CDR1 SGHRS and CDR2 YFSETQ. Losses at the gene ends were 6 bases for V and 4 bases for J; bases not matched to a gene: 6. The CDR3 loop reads CASNRPGGTGELFF. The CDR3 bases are TGCGCCAGCAATCGGCCAGGGGGCACCGGGGAGCTGTTTTTT.

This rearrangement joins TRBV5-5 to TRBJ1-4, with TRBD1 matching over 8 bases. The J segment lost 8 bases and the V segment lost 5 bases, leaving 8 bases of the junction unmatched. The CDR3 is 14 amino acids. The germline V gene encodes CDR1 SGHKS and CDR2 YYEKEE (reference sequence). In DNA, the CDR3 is TGTGCCAGCAGTCCAACAGGGGGGCACGAAAAACTGTTTTTT. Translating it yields CASSPTGGHEKLFF.

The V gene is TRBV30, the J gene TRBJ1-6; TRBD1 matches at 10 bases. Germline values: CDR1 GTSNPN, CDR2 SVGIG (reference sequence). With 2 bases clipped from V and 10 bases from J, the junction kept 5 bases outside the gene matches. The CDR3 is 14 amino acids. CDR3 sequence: CAWSLDRGRSPLHF. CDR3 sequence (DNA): TGTGCCTGGAGTCTGGACAGGGGGAGGTCACCCCTCCACTTT.

CDR3: CASSPPHDLVQETQYF. CDR3 DNA sequence: TGTGCCAGCTCACCACCACATGACCTAGTCCAAGAGACCCAGTACTTC. The chain carries TRBV18 and TRBJ2-5; D uncertain. Germline V gene data show CDR1 as KGHSH and CDR2 as LQKENI. The CDR3 spans 16 residues. V gave up 0 bases and J gave up 1 base, with 12 bases separating them.

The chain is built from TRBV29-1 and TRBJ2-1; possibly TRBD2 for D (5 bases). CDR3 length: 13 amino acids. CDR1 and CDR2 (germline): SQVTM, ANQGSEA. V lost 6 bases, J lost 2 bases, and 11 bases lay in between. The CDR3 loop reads CSVARGAYNEQFF. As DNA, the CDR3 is TGCAGCGTGGCCCGGGGTGCCTACAATGAGCAGTTCTTC.

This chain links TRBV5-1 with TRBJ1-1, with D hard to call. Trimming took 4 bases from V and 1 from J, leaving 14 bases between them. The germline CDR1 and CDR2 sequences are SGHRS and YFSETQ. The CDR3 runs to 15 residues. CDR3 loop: CASSPGGLTNTEAFF. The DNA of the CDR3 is TGCGCCAGCAGCCCCGGCGGACTGACGAACACTGAAGCTTTCTTT.

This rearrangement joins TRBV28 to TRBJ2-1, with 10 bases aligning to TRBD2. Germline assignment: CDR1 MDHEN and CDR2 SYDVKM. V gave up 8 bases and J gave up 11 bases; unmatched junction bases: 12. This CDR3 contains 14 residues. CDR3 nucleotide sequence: TGTGCCAGCCAAGGAGGACTAGCGGTGTATAAGCAGTTCTTC. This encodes CASQGGLAVYKQFF.

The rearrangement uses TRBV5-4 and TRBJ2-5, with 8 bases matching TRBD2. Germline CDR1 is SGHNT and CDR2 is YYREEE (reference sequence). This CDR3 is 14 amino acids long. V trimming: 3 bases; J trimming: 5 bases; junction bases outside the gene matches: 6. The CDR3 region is CASSSAGVGETQYF. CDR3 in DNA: TGTGCCAGCAGCTCAGCGGGAGTAGGCGAGACCCAGTACTTC.

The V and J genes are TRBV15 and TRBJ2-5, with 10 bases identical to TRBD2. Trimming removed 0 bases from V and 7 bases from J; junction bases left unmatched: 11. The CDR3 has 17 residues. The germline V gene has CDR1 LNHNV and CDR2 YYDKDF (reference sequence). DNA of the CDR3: TGTGCCACCAGCAGAGATGCTAGCGGGAGTAGGGGAGGGACCCAGTACTTC. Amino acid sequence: CATSRDASGSRGGTQYF.

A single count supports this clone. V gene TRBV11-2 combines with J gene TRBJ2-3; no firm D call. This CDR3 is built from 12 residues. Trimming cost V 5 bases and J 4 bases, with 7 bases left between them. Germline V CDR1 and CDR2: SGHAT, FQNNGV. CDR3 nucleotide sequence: TGTGCCAGCAGCCCGTATGCAGATACGCAGTATTTT. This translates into CASSPYADTQYF.

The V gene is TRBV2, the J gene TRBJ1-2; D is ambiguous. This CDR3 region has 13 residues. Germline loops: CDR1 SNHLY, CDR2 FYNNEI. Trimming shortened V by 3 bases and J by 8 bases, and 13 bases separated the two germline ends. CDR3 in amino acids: CASSEFGERGYTF. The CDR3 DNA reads TGTGCCAGCAGTGAGTTTGGGGAGAGAGGCTACACCTTC.

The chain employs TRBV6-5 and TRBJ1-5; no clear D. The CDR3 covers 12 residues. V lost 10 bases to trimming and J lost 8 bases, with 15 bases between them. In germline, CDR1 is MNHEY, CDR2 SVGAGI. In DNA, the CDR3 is TGTGCCACCCGTTATTCTTCGGAGCCCCAGCATTTT. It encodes CATRYSSEPQHF.

The CDR3 here is CASRRQAVQPQHF. For the CDR3, the DNA is TGCGCCAGCAGACGACAGGCTGTTCAGCCCCAGCATTTT. J is TRBJ1-5 and V is TRBV10-1; D might be TRBD1 (6 bases). This CDR3 contains 13 residues. V lost 6 bases and J lost 6, with 12 bases in between. Germline V gene lookup returns CDR1 WNHNN and CDR2 SYGVQD (reference sequence).